This T cell receptor beta chain comes out of a study of shared clonotypes between healthy human individuals. Study context: Donor ages ranged 18 to 49 years: a couple of women, a few men. Study-level results: The sharing of around 5% of naive CD4 clonotypes was seen across a few donors. In this cohort, only blood was sampled, and tissue repertoires likely differ.

Clones were read by immunoSEQ multiplex PCR, and TCRdb kept only the in-frame ones, dropping some. Found here are 2 million to 2.5 million clones, approximately 94% of them singletons; the top ten hold roughly 0.13%. Germline V gene sequence: CDR1 MNHEY, CDR2 SVGAGI. V shed 4 bases, J shed 3 bases, and the junction held 5 bases outside the gene matches. The CDR3 totals 15 residues. With respect to this clone: No antigen is known for it.

The V gene is TRBV6-5, the J gene TRBJ2-5, with 10 bases matching TRBD1. Sequencing was carried out using naive CD4+ T cells sorted from blood. As for subset: CD45RA+ positively selected. This TCR came from a man between 18 and 29 years old in good health. The CDR3 DNA sequence: TGTGCCAGCAGTTCTCCGGGACAGGGGAAAGAGACCCAGTACTTC. Protein: CASSSPGQGKETQYF.